Following are 21 T cell receptor beta chains from one sample sequenced in a study of T cell repertoires in cytomegalovirus infection (dated by TCRdb to 2018 to 2020). The meaning of the sample's treatment or condition label: in vitro stimulation with specific CMV peptide epitopes to enrich CMV-specific T cells. Antigens of these TCRs are unknown. The data were produced on an Illumina HiSeq 1500. TCRdb reanalyzed the raw reads on its own, using fastp at Q25 for trimming and MiXCR for clone calling, and kept in-frame beta chains. Records with the same CDR3 protein are collapsed into one entry carrying the most frequent genes and DNA. The sample records a few hundred thousand distinct CDR3 sequences, around two fifths of which are singletons. Around 48% of the sample is in the top ten clones. Source: cultured PBMCs, taken from culture after CMV antigen stimulation. The source is a human donor in good health (CMV status not recorded). Some clones in this sample may be carry-over from other donors' samples.

A few counts support this clonotype. Compared with germline, one end of the junction differs, possibly owing to a read error. The rearrangement joins TRBV10-2 to TRBJ2-3, with unresolved D. The CDR3 contains 12 residues. The germline V gene encodes CDR1 WSHSY and CDR2 SAAADI. The CDR3 region has the DNA TGTGCCAGCAGTGAATCGGGAGATACGCAGTATTTT. Its protein product is CASSESGDTQYF.

This clonotype has more than one count but fewer than ten. The chain is built from TRBV7-2 and TRBJ1-2; 7 positions match TRBD1. CDR1 and CDR2 (germline): SGHTA, FQGNSA. V shed 0 bases and J 3 bases; nucleotides not matched to a gene: 1. There are 14 residues in the CDR3. This CDR3 is CASSLAGQDYGYTF. For the CDR3, the DNA is TGTGCCAGCAGCTTAGCAGGACAGGACTATGGCTACACCTTC. The variable domain in full, completed from reference TRBV7-2 and TRBJ1-2, reads GAGVSQSPSNKVTEKGKDVELRCDPISGHTALYWYRQSLGQGLEFLIYFQGNSAPDKSGLPSDRFSAERTGGSVSTLTIQRTQQEDSAVYLCASSLAGQDYGYTFGSGTRLTVV.

This clonotype occurred once. The junction does not match germline at one end; this may be a read error. The V and J genes are TRBV7-2 and TRBJ1-2; weak D call: TRBD1 (6 bases). This CDR3 has 14 residues. Looked up from germline, CDR1 is SGHTA and CDR2 is FQGNSA. For the CDR3, the DNA is TGTGCCAGCAGCTTAGCAGGGGACAACTATGGCTACAACTTC. It encodes CASSLAGDNYGYNF. The complete variable domain, with remaining parts taken from reference TRBV7-2 and TRBJ1-2, reads GAGVSQSPSNKVTEKGKDVELRCDPISGHTALYWYRQSLGQGLEFLIYFQGNSAPDKSGLPSDRFSAERTGGSVSTLTIQRTQQEDSAVYLCASSLAGDNYGYNFGSGTRLTVV.

The chain employs TRBV23-1 and TRBJ2-4; 7 bases line up with TRBD2. TRBV23-1 is filed as an ORF, its function uncertain. The CDR3 loop spans 17 amino acids. Trimming removed 10 bases from V and 0 bases from J; junction bases left unmatched: 15. The CDR3 sequence is CAIPPSGGYQAKNIQYF. The CDR3 nucleotides read TGCGCCATCCCTCCTAGCGGAGGGTATCAAGCCAAAAACATTCAGTACTTC.

The rearrangement joins TRBV2 to TRBJ2-2; the D is unclear. Trimming removed 4 bases from V and 4 bases from J, with 10 bases in between. The CDR3 sequence is 14 residues long. CDR1 is SNHLY and CDR2 is FYNNEI in the germline V gene. CDR3 sequence (DNA): TGTGCCAGCAGTGTAAGGCTTAGCACCGGGGAGCTGTTTTTT. Amino acid sequence: CASSVRLSTGELFF.

The chain joins TRBV9 to TRBJ1-5; a weak D match, TRBD1 (6 bases). The CDR3 spans 14 residues. Deletions cut 0 bases from V and 6 bases from J, with 10 bases between. CDR1 SGDLS and CDR2 YYNGEE come from the germline V gene. The CDR3 DNA follows: TGTGCCAGCAGCGTAGGGGGGGCGGGTCAGCCCCAGCATTTT. Amino acid sequence: CASSVGGAGQPQHF.

The table lists this clonotype with a few counts. The chain employs TRBV7-2 and TRBJ2-7, with 12 bases fitting TRBD2. CDR3 length equals 16 residues. Germline CDR1 reads SGHTA; CDR2 reads FQGNSA. J lost 5 bases, V lost 5 bases, and 10 bases had no gene match. The CDR3 DNA follows: TGTGCCAGCAGCGGCCTTCTAGCGGGGGGGCCCCACGAGCAGTACTTC. As protein: CASSGLLAGGPHEQYF.

The genes are TRBV7-2 and TRBJ2-1; D is possibly TRBD2 (6 bases). Germline assignment: CDR1 SGHTA and CDR2 FQGNSA. Trimming shortened V by 4 bases and J by 3 bases, and 13 bases separated the two germline ends. The CDR3 totals 15 residues. The CDR3 here is CASSSRRGGYNEQFF. Written as DNA, the CDR3 is TGTGCCAGCAGCTCCCGGAGGGGCGGCTACAATGAGCAGTTCTTC. Complete variable domain (other parts from reference TRBV7-2 and TRBJ2-1): GAGVSQSPSNKVTEKGKDVELRCDPISGHTALYWYRQSLGQGLEFLIYFQGNSAPDKSGLPSDRFSAERTGGSVSTLTIQRTQQEDSAVYLCASSSRRGGYNEQFFGPGTRLTVL.

This clonotype was seen more than once but under ten times. The genes are TRBV7-8 and TRBJ2-2, with 12 bases lining up with TRBD2. Unmatched junction bases numbered 13, after V lost 6 bases and J lost 8 bases. The CDR3 spans 17 residues. Germline values: CDR1 SGHVS, CDR2 FQNEAQ. CDR3 residues: CASSHTGTSGPRGELFF. CDR3 coding DNA: TGTGCCAGCAGTCACACCGGGACTAGCGGGCCTAGGGGGGAGCTGTTTTTT.

This sequence joins TRBV6-1 and TRBJ2-1, with TRBD2 matching over 12 bases. The CDR3 spans 18 residues. Unmatched junction bases numbered 13, after V lost 4 bases and J lost 6 bases. Germline V gives CDR1 MNHNS, CDR2 SASEGT. The CDR3 nucleotides are TGTGCCAGCAGTGCGAGGGCGCTAGCGGGAGGGCCCCTCAATGAGCAGTTCTTC. Translated, it gives CASSARALAGGPLNEQFF.

Regarding this clonotype: The junction departs from germline at one end; a sequencing error may be responsible. The rearrangement joins TRBV5-1 to TRBJ2-1; 8 bases match TRBD2. The CDR3 runs to 15 residues. Per germline, CDR1 SGHRS and CDR2 YFSETQ. The CDR3, as DNA: TGCGCCAGCAGTCCACTCGGGGGGGCCTACAATGAGCTGTTCTTC. Its protein is CASSPLGGAYNELFF.

Only a few counts were recorded for this clonotype. The chain joins TRBV11-2 to TRBJ2-3; the match to TRBD2 covers 10 bases. V lost 5 bases to trimming and J lost 3 bases; unmatched junction nucleotides: 5. This CDR3 comprises 15 residues. In germline, CDR1 is SGHAT, CDR2 FQNNGV. The CDR3 DNA reads as TGTGCCAGCAGCGGGGGTAGCGGGAGGACAGATACGCAGTATTTT. Translating it yields CASSGGSGRTDTQYF.

For this clonotype: An end of the junction differs from the germline gene, which may be a read error. The CDR3, as DNA: TGTGCCAGCAGCCCGACCGGGACAGGCGGAGAGACCCGGTACTTC. It specifies CASSPTGTGGETRYF. This chain links TRBV7-6 with TRBJ2-5; 8 positions agree with TRBD1. The CDR3 is 15 amino acids. The germline gives CDR1 SGHVS, CDR2 FNYEAQ. The full variable domain, completed using reference TRBV7-6 and TRBJ2-5, is GAGVSQSPRYKVTKRGQDVALRCDPISGHVSLYWYRQALGQGPEFLTYFNYEAQQDKSGLPNDRFSAERPEGSISTLTIQRTEQRDSAMYRCASSPTGTGGETRYFGPGTRLLVL.

This chain uses TRBV5-1 with TRBJ2-7; TRBD2 matches 10 bases. Trimming took 0 bases from V and 1 from J; bases not matched to a gene: 4. Germline V gene data show CDR1 as SGHRS and CDR2 as YFSETQ. CDR3 length: 16 amino acids. The CDR3 region is CASSLGLAGDSYEQYF. CDR3 coding DNA: TGCGCCAGCAGCTTGGGGCTAGCGGGAGATTCCTACGAGCAGTACTTC.

This clonotype was detected a few times. This sequence joins TRBV7-9 and TRBJ1-1; D perhaps matches TRBD1 (6 bases). The CDR3 is 11 residues long. Germline CDR1 SEHNR, CDR2 FQNEAQ (reference sequence). Trimming removed 10 bases from V and 8 bases from J, with 14 bases in between. Here the CDR3 reads CATGGGFEAFF. The CDR3 bases are TGTGCCACCGGGGGCGGATTCGAAGCTTTCTTT.

This clonotype was detected a few times. The chain carries TRBV7-9 and TRBJ1-1; D might be TRBD1 (5 bases). Germline CDR1 and CDR2: SEHNR and FQNEAQ (reference sequence). CDR3 length equals 11 residues. The V end was cut by 8 bases, the J end by 8 bases, with 12 bases between. The chain's CDR3 is CASVDGAEAFF. The CDR3 bases are TGTGCCAGCGTAGACGGGGCAGAAGCTTTCTTT.

The chain employs TRBV19 and TRBJ2-3; TRBD2 is a possible D gene (7 bases). The CDR3 loop spans 15 amino acids. The germline V gene has CDR1 LNHDA and CDR2 SQIVND (reference sequence). The V gene lost 6 bases and the J gene lost 6 bases, with 19 bases spanning the gap. CDR3 amino acids: CASRSRGEGRDTQYF. The DNA for the CDR3 is TGTGCCAGTAGGAGTAGGGGGGAGGGCCGGGATACGCAGTATTTT.

This clonotype was observed a handful of times. The rearrangement uses TRBV30 and TRBJ2-7; weak D call: TRBD2 (5 bases). The germline gives CDR1 GTSNPN, CDR2 SVGIG (reference sequence). The V and J ends lost 0 bases and 2 bases respectively, with 14 bases between them. This CDR3 has 15 residues. CDR3 in DNA: TGTGCCTGGAGTGTATGGAAAGACTACGCCTACGAGCAGTACTTC. As protein: CAWSVWKDYAYEQYF.

The V call is TRBV20-1, the J call TRBJ2-5; D might be TRBD2 (6 bases). Between the trimmed V and J ends, which lost 1 base and 5 bases, there was a span of 11 bases. CDR1 is DFQATT and CDR2 is SNEGSKA in the germline V gene (reference sequence). The CDR3 covers 13 residues. In nucleotides, the CDR3 is TGCAGTGCTAGAGGGACTATTCGGGAGACCCAGTACTTC. This translates into CSARGTIRETQYF.

CDR3 protein: CASSSSPYQETQYF. The CDR3 nucleotides are TGTGCCAGCAGTTCATCACCGTACCAAGAGACCCAGTACTTC. This chain joins TRBV12-3 or TRBV12-4 and TRBJ2-5, with D unresolved. The CDR3 has 14 residues. V was cut by 4 bases and J by 0 bases, with 9 bases left in between.

This chain connects TRBV7-6 to TRBJ1-2; TRBD1 aligns across 8 bases. Germline lookup yields CDR1 SGHVS and CDR2 FNYEAQ. The CDR3 has 15 residues. The ends lost 0 bases at V and 10 bases at J; junction bases unmatched: 10. Written as DNA, the CDR3 is TGTGCCAGCAGCTTAGCCCCAGGGGGCTTCGATGTCTACACCTTC. Translation gives CASSLAPGGFDVYTF. The full variable domain, rest sourced from reference TRBV7-6 and TRBJ1-2, is GAGVSQSPRYKVTKRGQDVALRCDPISGHVSLYWYRQALGQGPEFLTYFNYEAQQDKSGLPNDRFSAERPEGSISTLTIQRTEQRDSAMYRCASSLAPGGFDVYTFGSGTRLTVV.